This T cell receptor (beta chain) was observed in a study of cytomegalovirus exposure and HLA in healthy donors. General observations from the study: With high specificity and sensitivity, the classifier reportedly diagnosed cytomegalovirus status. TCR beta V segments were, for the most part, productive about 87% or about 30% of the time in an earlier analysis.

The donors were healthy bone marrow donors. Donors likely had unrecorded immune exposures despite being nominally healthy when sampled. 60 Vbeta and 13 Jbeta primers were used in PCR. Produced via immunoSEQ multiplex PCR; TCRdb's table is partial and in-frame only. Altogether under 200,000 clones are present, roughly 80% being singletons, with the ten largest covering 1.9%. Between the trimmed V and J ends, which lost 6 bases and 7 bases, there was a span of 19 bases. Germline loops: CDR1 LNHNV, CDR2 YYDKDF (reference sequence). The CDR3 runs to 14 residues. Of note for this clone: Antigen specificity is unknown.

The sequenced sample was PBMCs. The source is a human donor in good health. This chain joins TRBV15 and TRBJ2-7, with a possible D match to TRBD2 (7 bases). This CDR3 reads CATRDGGGSMEQYF. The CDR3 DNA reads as TGTGCCACCAGAGATGGGGGGGGCTCTATGGAGCAGTACTTC. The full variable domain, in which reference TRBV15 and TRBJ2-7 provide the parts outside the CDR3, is DAMVIQNPRYQVTQFGKPVTLSCSQTLNHNVMYWYQQKSSQAPKLLFHYYDKDFNNEADTPDNFQSRRPNTSFCFLDIRSPGLGDTAMYLCATRDGGGSMEQYFGPGTRLTVT.